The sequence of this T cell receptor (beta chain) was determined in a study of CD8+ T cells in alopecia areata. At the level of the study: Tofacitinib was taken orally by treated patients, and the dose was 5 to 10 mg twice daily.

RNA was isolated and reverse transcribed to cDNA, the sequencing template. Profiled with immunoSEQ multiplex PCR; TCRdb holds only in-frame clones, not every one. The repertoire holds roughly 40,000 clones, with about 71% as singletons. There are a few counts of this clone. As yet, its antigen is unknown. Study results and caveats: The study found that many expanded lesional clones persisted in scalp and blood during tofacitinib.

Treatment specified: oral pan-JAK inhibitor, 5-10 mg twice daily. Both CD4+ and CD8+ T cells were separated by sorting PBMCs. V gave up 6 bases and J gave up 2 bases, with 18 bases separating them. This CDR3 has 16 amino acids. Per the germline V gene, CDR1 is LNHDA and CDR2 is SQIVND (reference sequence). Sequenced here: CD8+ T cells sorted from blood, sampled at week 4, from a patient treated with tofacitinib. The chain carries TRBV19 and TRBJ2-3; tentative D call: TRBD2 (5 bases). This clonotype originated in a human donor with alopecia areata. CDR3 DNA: TGTGCCAGTAGGCCGGACGGGGTGATGGACACAGATACGCAGTATTTT. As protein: CASRPDGVMDTDTQYF.